This entry lists 2 T cell receptor beta chains sequenced from one sample in a study of Ad26.COV2.S vaccination and SARS-CoV-2 variants. Clones were sequenced by immunoSEQ multiplex PCR, and TCRdb holds only the in-frame ones, with some missing. The repertoire holds 300,000 to 400,000 clones, with about 85% as singletons. The treatment was: some 20 received Ad26.COV2.S at low or high dose, single or two shots; 5 received placebo; per-sample allocation not given. The samples date from day 63 after the first vaccine or placebo injection. The sample was peripheral blood, taken in a trial of Ad26.COV2.S vaccine versus placebo. These receptor sequences come from a person between 18 and 65 years old who received the Ad26.COV2.S COVID-19 vaccine or a placebo.

The chain has TRBV2 and TRBJ2-3; D assignment may be TRBD1 or TRBD2 (7 bases each). In germline, CDR1 is SNHLY, CDR2 FYNNEI. The CDR3 is 15 residues long. Deletions cut 6 bases from V and 1 base from J, with 14 bases between. CDR3 residues: CASSPTGRGTDTQYF. The CDR3 coding sequence is TGTGCCAGCAGCCCGACAGGGAGGGGCACAGATACGCAGTATTTT.

In this sample, this clone turned up once. This chain uses TRBV27 with TRBJ1-6; TRBD1 aligns across 8 bases. J lost 5 bases, V lost 5 bases, and 11 bases had no gene match. The CDR3 spans 17 residues. The germline gives CDR1 MNHEY, CDR2 SMNVEV (reference sequence). CDR3 sequence reads: CASSHFTGQGDNSPLHF. The CDR3, as DNA: TGTGCCAGCAGTCACTTTACCGGACAGGGAGATAATTCACCCCTCCACTTT.